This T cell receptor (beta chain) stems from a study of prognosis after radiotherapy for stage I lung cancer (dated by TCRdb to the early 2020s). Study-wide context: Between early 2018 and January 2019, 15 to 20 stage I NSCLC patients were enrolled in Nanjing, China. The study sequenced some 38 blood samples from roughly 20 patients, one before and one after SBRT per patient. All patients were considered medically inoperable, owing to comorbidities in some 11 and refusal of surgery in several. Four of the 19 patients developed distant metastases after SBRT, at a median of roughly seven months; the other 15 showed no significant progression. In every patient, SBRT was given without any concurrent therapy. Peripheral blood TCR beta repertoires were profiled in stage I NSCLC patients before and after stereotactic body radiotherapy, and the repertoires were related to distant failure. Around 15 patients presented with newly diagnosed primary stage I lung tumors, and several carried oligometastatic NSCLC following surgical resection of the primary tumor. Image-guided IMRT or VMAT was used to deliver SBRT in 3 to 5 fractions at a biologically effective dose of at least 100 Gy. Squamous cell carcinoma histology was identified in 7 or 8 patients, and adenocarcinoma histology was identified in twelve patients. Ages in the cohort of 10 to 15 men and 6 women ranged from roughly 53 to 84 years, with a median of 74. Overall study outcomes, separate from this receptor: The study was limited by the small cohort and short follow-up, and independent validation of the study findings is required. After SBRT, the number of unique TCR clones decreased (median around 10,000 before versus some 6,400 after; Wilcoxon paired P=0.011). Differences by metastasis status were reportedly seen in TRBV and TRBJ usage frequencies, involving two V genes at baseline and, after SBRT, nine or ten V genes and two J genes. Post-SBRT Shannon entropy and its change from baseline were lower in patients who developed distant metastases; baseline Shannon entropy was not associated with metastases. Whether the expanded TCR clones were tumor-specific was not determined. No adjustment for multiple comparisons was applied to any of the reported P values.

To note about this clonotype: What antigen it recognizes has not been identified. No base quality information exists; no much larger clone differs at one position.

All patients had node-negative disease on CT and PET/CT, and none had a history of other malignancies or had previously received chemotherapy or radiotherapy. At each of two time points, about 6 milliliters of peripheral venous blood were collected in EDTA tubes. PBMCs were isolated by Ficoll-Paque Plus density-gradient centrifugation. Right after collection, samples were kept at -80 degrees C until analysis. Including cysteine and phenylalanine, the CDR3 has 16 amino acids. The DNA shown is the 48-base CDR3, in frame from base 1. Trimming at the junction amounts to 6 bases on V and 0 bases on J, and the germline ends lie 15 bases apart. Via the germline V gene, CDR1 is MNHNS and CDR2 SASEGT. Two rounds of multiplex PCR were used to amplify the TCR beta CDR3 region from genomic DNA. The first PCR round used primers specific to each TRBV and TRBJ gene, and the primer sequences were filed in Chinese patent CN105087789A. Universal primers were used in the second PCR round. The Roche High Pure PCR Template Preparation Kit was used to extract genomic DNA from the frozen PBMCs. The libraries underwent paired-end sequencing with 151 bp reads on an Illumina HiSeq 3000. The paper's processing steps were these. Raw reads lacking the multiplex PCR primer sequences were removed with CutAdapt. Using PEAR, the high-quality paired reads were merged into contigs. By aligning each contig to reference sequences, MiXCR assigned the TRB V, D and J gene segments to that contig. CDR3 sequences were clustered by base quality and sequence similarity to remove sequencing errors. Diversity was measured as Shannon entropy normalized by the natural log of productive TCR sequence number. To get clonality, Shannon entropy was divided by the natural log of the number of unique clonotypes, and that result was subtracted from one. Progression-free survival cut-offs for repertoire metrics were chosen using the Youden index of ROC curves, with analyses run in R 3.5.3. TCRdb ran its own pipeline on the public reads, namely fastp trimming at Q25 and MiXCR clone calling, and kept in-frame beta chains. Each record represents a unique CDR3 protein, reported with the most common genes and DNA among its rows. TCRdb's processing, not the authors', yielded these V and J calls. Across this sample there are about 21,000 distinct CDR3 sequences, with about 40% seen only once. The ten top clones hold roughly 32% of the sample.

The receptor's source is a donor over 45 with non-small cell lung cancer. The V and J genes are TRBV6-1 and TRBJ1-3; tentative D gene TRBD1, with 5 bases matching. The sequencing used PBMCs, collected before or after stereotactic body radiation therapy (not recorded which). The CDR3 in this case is CASSPGHSRSGNTIYF. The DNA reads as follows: TGTGCCAGCAGCCCCGGACACAGCCGCTCTGGAAACACCATATATTTT.